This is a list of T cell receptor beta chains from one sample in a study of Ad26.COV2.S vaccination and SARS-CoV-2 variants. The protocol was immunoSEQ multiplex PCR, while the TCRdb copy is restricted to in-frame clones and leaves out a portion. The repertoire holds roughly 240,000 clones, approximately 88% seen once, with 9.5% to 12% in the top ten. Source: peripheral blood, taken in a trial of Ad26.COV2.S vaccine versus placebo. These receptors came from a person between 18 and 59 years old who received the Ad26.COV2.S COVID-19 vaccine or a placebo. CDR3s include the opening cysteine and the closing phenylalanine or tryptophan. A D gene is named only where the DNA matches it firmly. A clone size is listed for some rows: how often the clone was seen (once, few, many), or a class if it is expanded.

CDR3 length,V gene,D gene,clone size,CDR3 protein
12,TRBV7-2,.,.,CASSFDDYGYTF
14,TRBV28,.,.,CASSPDRIFDEQYF
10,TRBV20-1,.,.,CSASPYEQYF
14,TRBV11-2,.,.,CASSPWVQGETQYF
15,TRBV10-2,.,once,CASCEGGDLTDTQYF
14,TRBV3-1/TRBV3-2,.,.,CASSQGQHQETQYF
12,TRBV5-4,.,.,CASSSGLYEQYF
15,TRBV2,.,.,CASILERLNTGELFF
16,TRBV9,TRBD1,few,CASSGPGTGVAGELFF
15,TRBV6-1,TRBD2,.,CASSEVAGAQETQYF
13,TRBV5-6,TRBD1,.,CASSSTGGYEQYF
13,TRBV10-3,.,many,CAISEDSNYGYTF
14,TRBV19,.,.,CASNAGRGRTEAFF
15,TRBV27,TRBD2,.,CASSFSGGVGDTQYF
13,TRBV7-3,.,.,CASSLMRDNEQFF
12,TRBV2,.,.,CASKRGTDTQYF
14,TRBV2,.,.,CASSDMRGSETQYF
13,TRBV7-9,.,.,CASSSQGNTEAFF
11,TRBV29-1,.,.,CSIRSQETQYF
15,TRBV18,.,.,CASSPKGDRNQPQHF
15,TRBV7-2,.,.,CASSSYTGSQETQYF
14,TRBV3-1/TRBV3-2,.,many,CASGGEGLTDTQYF
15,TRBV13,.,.,CASSLHTLDSYEQYF
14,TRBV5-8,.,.,CASSGWGTAYEQYF
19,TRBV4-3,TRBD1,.,CASSQNPLRTGAITGELFF
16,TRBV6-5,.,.,CASSYSGGLEGNTIYF
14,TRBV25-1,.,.,CASSKSEGGTEAFF
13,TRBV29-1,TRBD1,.,CSVEGTGRYEQYF
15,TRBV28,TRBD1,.,CASRKQGAANEKLFF
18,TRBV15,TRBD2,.,CATSRDPGLAGGPDTQYF
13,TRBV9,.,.,CASSVGTNTEAFF
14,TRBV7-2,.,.,CASSLDRTNQPQHF
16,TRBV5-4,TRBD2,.,CASSLERGRAYNEQFF
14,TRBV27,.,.,CASSSPGLNTEAFF
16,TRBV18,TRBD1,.,CASSRRTGGSTDTQYF
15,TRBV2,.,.,CASRADSATNEKLFF
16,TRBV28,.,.,CASSYGQSNVQETQYF
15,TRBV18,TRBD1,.,CASSLGQGGFYEQFF
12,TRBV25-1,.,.,CASRPQTDLAFF
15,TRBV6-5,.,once,CASSSGMFGITEAFF
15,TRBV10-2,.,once,CASSEDRYSYNEQFF
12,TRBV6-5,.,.,CASVQTNQPQHF
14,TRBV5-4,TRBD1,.,CASSNRGAHYEQYF
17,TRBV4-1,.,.,CASSQDYGGANNSPLHF
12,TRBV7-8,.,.,CASSRSNYGYTF
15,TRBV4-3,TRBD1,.,CASSQGFDRAGEQFF
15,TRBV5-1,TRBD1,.,CASSFQGALYNEQFF
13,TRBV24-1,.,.,CATAHVNEDTIYF
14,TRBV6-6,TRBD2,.,CAGRNAGGGDTQYF
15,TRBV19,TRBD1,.,CASSFPTGGYNEQFF
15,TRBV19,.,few,CASSPGALGNQPQHF
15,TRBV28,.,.,CASGNRPPNQGIQYF
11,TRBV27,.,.,CASSSGYEQYF
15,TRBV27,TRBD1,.,CASSLTGWDTDTQYF
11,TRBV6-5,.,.,CASRSTDTQYF